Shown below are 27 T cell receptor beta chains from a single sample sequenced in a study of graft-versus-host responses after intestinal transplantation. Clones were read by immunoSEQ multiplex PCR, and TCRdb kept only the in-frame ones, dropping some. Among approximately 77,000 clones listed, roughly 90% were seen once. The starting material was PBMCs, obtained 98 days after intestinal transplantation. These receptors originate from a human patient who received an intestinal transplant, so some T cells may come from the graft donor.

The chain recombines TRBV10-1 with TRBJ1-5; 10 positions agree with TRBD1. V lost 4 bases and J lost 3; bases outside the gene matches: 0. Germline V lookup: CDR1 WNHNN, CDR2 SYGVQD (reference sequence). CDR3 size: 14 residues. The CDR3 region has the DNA TGCGCCAGCAGTGGACAGGGGGCCAATCAGCCCCAGCATTTT. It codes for CASSGQGANQPQHF.

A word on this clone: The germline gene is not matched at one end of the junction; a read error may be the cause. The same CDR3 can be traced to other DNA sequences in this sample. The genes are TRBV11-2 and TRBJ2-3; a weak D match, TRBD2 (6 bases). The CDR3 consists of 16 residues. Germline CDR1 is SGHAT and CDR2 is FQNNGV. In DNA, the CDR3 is TGTGCTAGCAGCTTAGCGGTCAGGGTGGAATCAGATACGCAGTATTTT. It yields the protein CASSLAVRVESDTQYF.

The CDR3 nucleotides read TGTGCCAGCAGCTTAGCACGTTCCCCGGGACTAGCGGGAGGAGTTTCCTACGAGCAGTACTTC. Encoded protein: CASSLARSPGLAGGVSYEQYF. The chain has TRBV7-8 and TRBJ2-7; TRBD2 agrees at 15 bases. Losses at the gene ends were 0 bases for V and 1 base for J; bases not matched to a gene: 13. Germline V gene data show CDR1 as SGHVS and CDR2 as FQNEAQ. The CDR3 contains 21 residues.

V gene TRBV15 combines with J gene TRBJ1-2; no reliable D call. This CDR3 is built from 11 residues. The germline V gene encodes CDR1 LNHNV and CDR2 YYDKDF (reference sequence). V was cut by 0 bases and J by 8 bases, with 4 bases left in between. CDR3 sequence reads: CATSRDKGYTF. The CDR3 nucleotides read TGTGCCACCAGCAGAGATAAGGGCTACACCTTC.

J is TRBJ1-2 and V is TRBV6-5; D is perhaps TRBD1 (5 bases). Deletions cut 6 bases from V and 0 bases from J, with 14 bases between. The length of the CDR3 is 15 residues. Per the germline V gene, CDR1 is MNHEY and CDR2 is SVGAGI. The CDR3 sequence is CASSFQGAANYGYTF. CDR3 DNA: TGTGCCAGCAGCTTCCAAGGGGCGGCTAACTATGGCTACACCTTC.

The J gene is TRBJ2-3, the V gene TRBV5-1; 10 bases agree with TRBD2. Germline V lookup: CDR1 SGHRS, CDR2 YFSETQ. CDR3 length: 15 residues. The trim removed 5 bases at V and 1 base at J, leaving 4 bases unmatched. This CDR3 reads CASRTGTSGTDTQYF. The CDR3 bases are TGCGCCAGCAGAACCGGGACTAGCGGCACAGATACGCAGTATTTT. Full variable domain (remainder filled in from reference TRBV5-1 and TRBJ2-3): KAGVTQTPRYLIKTRGQQVTLSCSPISGHRSVSWYQQTPGQGLQFLFEYFSETQRNKGNFPGRFSGRQFSNSRSEMNVSTLELGDSALYLCASRTGTSGTDTQYFGPGTRLTVL.

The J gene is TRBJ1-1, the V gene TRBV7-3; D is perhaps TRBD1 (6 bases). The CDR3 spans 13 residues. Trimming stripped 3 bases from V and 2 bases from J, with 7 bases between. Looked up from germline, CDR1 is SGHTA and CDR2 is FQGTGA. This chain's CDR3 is CASSLTGNTEAFF. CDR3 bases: TGTGCCAGCAGCTTGACAGGAAACACTGAAGCTTTCTTT.

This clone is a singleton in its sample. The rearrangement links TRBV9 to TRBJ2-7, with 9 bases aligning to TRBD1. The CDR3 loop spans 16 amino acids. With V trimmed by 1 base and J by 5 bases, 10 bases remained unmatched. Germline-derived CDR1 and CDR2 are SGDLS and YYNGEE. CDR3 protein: CASSVSDRGLRHEQYF. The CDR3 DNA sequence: TGTGCCAGCAGCGTATCCGACAGGGGGTTACGGCACGAGCAGTACTTC.

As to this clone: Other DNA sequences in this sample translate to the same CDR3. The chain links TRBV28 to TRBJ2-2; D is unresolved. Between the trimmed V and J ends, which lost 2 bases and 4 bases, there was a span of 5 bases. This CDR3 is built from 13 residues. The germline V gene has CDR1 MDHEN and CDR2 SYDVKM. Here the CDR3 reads CASSLGGTGELFF. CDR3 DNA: TGTGCCAGCAGTTTAGGCGGCACCGGGGAGCTGTTTTTT.

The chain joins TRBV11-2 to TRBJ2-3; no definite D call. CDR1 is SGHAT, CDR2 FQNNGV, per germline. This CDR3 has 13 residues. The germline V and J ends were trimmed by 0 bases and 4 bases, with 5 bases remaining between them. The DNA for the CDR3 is TGTGCCAGCAGCTTAGAGGGCCCAGATACGCAGTATTTT. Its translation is CASSLEGPDTQYF. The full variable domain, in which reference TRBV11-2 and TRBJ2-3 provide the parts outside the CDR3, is EAGVAQSPRYKIIEKRQSVAFWCNPISGHATLYWYQQILGQGPKLLIQFQNNGVVDDSQLPKDRFSAERLKGVDSTLKIQPAKLEDSAVYLCASSLEGPDTQYFGPGTRLTVL.

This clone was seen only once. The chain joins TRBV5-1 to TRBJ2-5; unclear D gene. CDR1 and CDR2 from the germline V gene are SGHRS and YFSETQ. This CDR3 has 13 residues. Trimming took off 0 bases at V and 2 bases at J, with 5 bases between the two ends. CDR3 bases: TGCGCCAGCAGCTTGGCCCCACAAGAGACCCAGTACTTC. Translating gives CASSLAPQETQYF.

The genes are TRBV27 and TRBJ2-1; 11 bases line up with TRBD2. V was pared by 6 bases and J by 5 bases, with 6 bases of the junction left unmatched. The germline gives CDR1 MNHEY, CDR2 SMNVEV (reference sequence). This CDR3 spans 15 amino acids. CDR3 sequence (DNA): TGTGCCAGCAGCACGAGACTAGCGGGAAACAATGAGCAGTTCTTC. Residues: CASSTRLAGNNEQFF.

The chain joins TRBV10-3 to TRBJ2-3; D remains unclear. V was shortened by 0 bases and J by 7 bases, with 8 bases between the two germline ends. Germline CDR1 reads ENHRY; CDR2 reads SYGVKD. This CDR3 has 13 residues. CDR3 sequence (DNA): TGTGCCATCAGTGAGTCCCGCCCGCATACGCAGTATTTT. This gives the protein CAISESRPHTQYF.

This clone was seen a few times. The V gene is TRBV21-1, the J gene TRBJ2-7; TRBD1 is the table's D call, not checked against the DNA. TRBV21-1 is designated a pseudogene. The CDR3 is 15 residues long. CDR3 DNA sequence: TGTGCCAGCAGCGCGCGGGACAGGGAGGCGGACGAGCAGTACTTC. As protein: CASSARDREADEQYF.

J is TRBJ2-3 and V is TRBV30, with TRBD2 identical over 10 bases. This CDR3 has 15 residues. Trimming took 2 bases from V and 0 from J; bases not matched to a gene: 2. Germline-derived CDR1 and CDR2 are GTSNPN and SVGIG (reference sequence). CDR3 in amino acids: CAWSSGRASTDTQYF. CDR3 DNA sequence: TGTGCCTGGAGTAGCGGGAGGGCTAGCACAGATACGCAGTATTTT.

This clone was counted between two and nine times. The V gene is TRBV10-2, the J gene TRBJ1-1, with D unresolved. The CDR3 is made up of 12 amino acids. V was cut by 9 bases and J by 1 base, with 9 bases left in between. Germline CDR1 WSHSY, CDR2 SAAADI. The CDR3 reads CASRVGNTEAFF. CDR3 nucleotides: TGCGCCAGTAGAGTTGGGAACACTGAAGCTTTCTTT.

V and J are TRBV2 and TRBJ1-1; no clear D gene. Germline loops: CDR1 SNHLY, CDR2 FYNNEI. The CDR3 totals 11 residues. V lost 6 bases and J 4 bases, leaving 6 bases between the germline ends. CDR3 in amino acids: CASRTGTEAFF. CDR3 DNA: TGTGCCAGCAGGACGGGCACTGAAGCTTTCTTT.

For the CDR3, the DNA is TGTGCCAGCAGGGGGGCTAGCGCCTACAATGAGCAGTTCTTC. As protein: CASRGASAYNEQFF. V is TRBV2 and J is TRBJ2-1, with D perhaps being TRBD1 or TRBD2 (6 bases each). V shed 6 bases and J shed 2 bases, with 11 bases lying between them. The CDR3 totals 14 residues. Germline loops: CDR1 SNHLY, CDR2 FYNNEI.

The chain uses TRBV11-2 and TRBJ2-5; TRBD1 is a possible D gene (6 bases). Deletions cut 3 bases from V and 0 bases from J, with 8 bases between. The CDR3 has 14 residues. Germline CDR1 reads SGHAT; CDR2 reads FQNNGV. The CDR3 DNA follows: TGTGCCAGCAGCTTGACAGGAAACCAAGAGACCCAGTACTTC. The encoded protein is CASSLTGNQETQYF.

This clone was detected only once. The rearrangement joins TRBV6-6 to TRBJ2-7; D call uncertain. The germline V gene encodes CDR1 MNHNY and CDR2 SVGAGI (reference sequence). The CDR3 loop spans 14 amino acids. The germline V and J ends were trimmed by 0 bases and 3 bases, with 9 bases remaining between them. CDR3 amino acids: CASSYSSYYYEQYF. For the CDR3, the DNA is TGTGCCAGCAGTTACTCTAGCTACTACTACGAGCAGTACTTC.

CDR3 DNA sequence: TGTGCCAGCAGCCAATCCGGGACAGGGGTCTGGAACACTGAAGCTTTCTTT. It specifies CASSQSGTGVWNTEAFF. The chain carries TRBV14 and TRBJ1-1, with 10 bases identical to TRBD1. CDR3 length: 17 residues. The germline gives CDR1 SGHDN, CDR2 FVKESK. With 2 bases clipped from V and 1 base from J, the junction kept 7 bases outside the gene matches.

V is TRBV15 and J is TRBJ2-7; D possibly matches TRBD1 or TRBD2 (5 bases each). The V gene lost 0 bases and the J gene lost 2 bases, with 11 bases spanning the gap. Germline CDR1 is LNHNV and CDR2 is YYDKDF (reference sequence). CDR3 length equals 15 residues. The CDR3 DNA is TGTGCCACCAGCAGAGATTGGGGGATCACCTACGAGCAGTACTTC. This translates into CATSRDWGITYEQYF.

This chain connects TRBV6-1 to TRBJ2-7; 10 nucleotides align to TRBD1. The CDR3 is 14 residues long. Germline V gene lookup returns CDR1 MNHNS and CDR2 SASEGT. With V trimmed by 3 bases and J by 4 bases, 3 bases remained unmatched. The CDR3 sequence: CASSEPGQGYEQYF. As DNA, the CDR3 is TGTGCCAGCAGTGAGCCGGGACAGGGGTACGAGCAGTACTTC.

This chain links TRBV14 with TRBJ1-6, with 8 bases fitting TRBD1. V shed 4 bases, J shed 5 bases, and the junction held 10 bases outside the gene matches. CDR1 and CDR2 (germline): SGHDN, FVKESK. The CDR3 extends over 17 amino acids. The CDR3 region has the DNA TGTGCCAGCAGCCTGGTGGACAGGGAGACGGATAATTCACCCCTCCACTTT. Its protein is CASSLVDRETDNSPLHF. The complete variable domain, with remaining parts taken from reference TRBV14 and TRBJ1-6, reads EAGVTQFPSHSVIEKGQTVTLRCDPISGHDNLYWYRRVMGKEIKFLLHFVKESKQDESGMPNNRFLAERTGGTYSTLKVQPAELEDSGVYFCASSLVDRETDNSPLHFGNGTRLTVT.

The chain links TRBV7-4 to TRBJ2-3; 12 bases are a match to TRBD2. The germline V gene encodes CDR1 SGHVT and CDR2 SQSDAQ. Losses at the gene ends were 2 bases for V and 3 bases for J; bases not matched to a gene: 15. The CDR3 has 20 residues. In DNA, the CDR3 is TGTGCCAGCAGCTTATCTAAGCGCCTCCTAGCGGGAGGGATGACAGATACGCAGTATTTT. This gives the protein CASSLSKRLLAGGMTDTQYF. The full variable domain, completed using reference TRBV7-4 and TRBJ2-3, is GAGVSQSPRYKVAKRGRDVALRCDSISGHVTLYWYRQTLGQGSEVLTYSQSDAQRDKSGRPSGRFSAERPERSVSTLKIQRTEQGDSAVYLCASSLSKRLLAGGMTDTQYFGPGTRLTVL.

In DNA form, the CDR3 reads TGTGCCAGCAGCCCTGAGGGCCTCGGGACAAGGCGCTCTGGAAACACCATATATTTT. Residues: CASSPEGLGTRRSGNTIYF. This chain connects TRBV9 to TRBJ1-3, with TRBD1 as a possible D gene (6 bases). This CDR3 comprises 19 residues. Deletions cut 4 bases from V and 0 bases from J, with 23 bases between. The germline V gene encodes CDR1 SGDLS and CDR2 YYNGEE. The whole variable domain, remainder taken from reference TRBV9 and TRBJ1-3, is DSGVTQTPKHLITATGQRVTLRCSPRSGDLSVYWYQQSLDQGLQFLIQYYNGEERAKGNILERFSAQQFPDLHSELNLSSLELGDSALYFCASSPEGLGTRRSGNTIYFGEGSWLTVV.

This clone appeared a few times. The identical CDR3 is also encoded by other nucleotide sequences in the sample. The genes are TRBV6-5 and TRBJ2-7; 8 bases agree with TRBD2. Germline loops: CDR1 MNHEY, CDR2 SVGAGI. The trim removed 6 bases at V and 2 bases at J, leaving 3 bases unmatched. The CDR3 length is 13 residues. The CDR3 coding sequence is TGTGCCAGCAGCCGGACTAGCACCTACGAGCAGTACTTC. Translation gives CASSRTSTYEQYF.